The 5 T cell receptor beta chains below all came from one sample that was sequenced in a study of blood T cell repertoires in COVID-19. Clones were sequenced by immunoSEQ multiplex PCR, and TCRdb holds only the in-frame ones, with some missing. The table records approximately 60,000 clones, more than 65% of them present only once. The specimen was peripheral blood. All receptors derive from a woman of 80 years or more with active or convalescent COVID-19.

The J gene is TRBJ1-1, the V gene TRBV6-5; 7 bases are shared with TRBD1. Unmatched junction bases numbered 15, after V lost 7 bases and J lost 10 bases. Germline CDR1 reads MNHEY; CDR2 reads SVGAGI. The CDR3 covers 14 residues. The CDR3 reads CASNPSGTAGGAFF. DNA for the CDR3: TGTGCCAGCAACCCTAGCGGGACAGCCGGAGGAGCTTTCTTT.

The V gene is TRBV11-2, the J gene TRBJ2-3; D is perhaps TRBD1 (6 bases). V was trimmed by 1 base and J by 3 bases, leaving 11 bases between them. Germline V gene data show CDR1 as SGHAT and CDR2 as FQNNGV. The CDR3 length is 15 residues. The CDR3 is CASSLAPDRTDTQYF. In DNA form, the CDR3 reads TGTGCCAGCAGCTTAGCCCCCGACAGGACAGATACGCAGTATTTT.

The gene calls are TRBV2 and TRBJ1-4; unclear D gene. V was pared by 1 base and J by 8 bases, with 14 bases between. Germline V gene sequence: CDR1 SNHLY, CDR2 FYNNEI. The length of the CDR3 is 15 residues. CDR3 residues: CASSEGPLDGEKLFF. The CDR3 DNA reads TGTGCCAGCAGTGAAGGTCCGCTAGATGGGGAAAAACTGTTTTTT.

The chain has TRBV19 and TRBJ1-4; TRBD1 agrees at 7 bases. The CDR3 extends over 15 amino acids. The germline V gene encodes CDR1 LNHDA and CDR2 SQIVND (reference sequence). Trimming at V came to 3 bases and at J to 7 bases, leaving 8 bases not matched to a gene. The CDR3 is CASSMWRQGGEKLFF. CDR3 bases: TGTGCCAGTAGTATGTGGCGGCAGGGGGGTGAAAAACTGTTTTTT.

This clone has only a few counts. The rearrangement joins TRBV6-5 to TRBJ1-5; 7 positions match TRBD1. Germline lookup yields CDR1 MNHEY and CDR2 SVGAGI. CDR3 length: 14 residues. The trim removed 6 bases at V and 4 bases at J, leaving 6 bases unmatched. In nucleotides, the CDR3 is TGTGCCAGCAGGACCAGGGGGTTAAATCAGCCCCAGCATTTT. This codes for CASRTRGLNQPQHF.